The 28 T cell receptor beta chains reported below all come from one sample, sequenced in a study of OX40 agonist ivuxolimab in advanced cancers. Produced via immunoSEQ multiplex PCR; TCRdb's table is partial and in-frame only. The sample lists over 50,000 clones, 70% to 90% occurring once. Here the sequenced sample was CD4+ or CD8+ T cells sorted from blood, taken in a trial of the OX40 agonist ivuxolimab. These receptors all stem from an adult with an advanced solid tumor such as melanoma, head and neck, liver or kidney cancer.

V usage is TRBV7-9 and J usage is TRBJ2-7; no reliable D call. V lost 1 base and J 6 bases, leaving 16 bases between the germline ends. This CDR3 contains 15 residues. Germline loops: CDR1 SEHNR, CDR2 FQNEAQ (reference sequence). Here the CDR3 DNA reads TGTGCCAGCAGCTTAGGGGCCCAACCTGGGGTCGAGCAGTACTTC. Translating it yields CASSLGAQPGVEQYF.

The gene calls are TRBV2 and TRBJ2-2; a possible D gene is TRBD1 (7 bases). The CDR3 covers 16 residues. The germline V gene encodes CDR1 SNHLY and CDR2 FYNNEI. V was shortened by 5 bases and J by 5 bases, with 18 bases between the two germline ends. The CDR3 region is CASSRWGDRSTGELFF. The CDR3 DNA reads as TGTGCCAGCAGTCGCTGGGGGGACAGAAGTACCGGGGAGCTGTTTTTT.

This clone occurred a few times. V usage is TRBV2 and J usage is TRBJ1-6; TRBD1 might be the D (6 bases). V gave up 1 base and J gave up 6 bases, with 7 bases separating them. The germline CDR1 and CDR2 sequences are SNHLY and FYNNEI. This CDR3 has 14 amino acids. The CDR3 nucleotides read TGTGCCAGCAGTGAAGACAGGGTTAATTCACCCCTCCACTTT. Translating gives CASSEDRVNSPLHF.

The chain couples TRBV7-3 to TRBJ1-1; D perhaps matches TRBD1 (5 bases). This CDR3 comprises 16 residues. V lost 1 base to trimming and J lost 3 bases, with 15 bases between them. Germline CDR1 is SGHTA and CDR2 is FQGTGA. Written as DNA, the CDR3 is TGTGCCAGCAGCTTAAGATCTGGTAGGGGAGACACTGAAGCTTTCTTT. This sequence encodes CASSLRSGRGDTEAFF.

This sequence joins TRBV11-3 and TRBJ2-3, with TRBD2 matching 9 bases. This CDR3 is 17 amino acids long. Trimming at V came to 0 bases and at J to 6 bases, leaving 10 bases not matched to a gene. The V gene's germline CDR1 is SGHNT and CDR2 YENEEA. The DNA of the CDR3 is TGTGCCAGCAGCTTAGATCGTGGTAGCGGGAGTGTGGATACGCAGTATTTT. Its protein is CASSLDRGSGSVDTQYF.

The genes are TRBV6-6 and TRBJ2-1; TRBD1 matches 10 bases. There are 14 residues in the CDR3. Germline V gene sequence: CDR1 MNHNY, CDR2 SVGAGI (reference sequence). Trimming cost V 6 bases and J 1 base; bases outside gene matches: 0. For the CDR3, the DNA is TGTGCCAGCAGGGGACAGGGGTCCTACAATGAGCAGTTCTTC. This sequence encodes CASRGQGSYNEQFF.

V gene TRBV6-6 combines with J gene TRBJ2-7; 7 bases fit TRBD1. In germline, CDR1 is MNHNY, CDR2 SVGAGI (reference sequence). CDR3 size: 14 residues. V lost 7 bases, J lost 3 bases, and 9 bases stayed unmatched. The CDR3 is CASNKRQGVYEQYF. For the CDR3, the DNA is TGTGCCAGCAACAAAAGACAGGGCGTCTACGAGCAGTACTTC.

The chain links TRBV27 to TRBJ1-5; D unresolved. Germline CDR1 is MNHEY and CDR2 is SMNVEV (reference sequence). V lost 7 bases to trimming and J lost 4 bases, with 14 bases between them. The CDR3 is 14 residues long. CDR3: CASMIVGGNQPQHF. As DNA, the CDR3 is TGTGCCAGCATGATAGTTGGAGGGAATCAGCCCCAGCATTTT.

The chain uses TRBV11-3 and TRBJ2-7; TRBD2 is a possible D gene (6 bases). The CDR3 is 14 residues long. Trimming shortened V by 1 base and J by 2 bases, and 9 bases separated the two germline ends. In germline, CDR1 is SGHNT, CDR2 YENEEA. The CDR3 loop reads CASSLGGVTYEQYF. CDR3 DNA: TGTGCCAGCAGCTTAGGGGGGGTTACCTACGAGCAGTACTTC.

The chain carries TRBV20-1 and TRBJ2-7; D remains unclear. V was pared by 6 bases and J by 4 bases, with 7 bases between. Germline V gives CDR1 DFQATT, CDR2 SNEGSKA (reference sequence). The CDR3 runs 10 residues. In DNA form, the CDR3 reads TGCAGTGCGCGGCTGTACGAGCAGTACTTC. Protein product: CSARLYEQYF.

V and J are TRBV5-6 and TRBJ2-7; D might be TRBD1 (6 bases). Per the germline V gene, CDR1 is SGHDT and CDR2 is YYEEEE. This CDR3 has 14 amino acids. Trimming removed 0 bases from V and 5 bases from J, with 12 bases in between. The CDR3 coding sequence is TGTGCCAGCAGCTTGGTGCAGGGGATAGACGAGCAGTACTTC. This translates into CASSLVQGIDEQYF. Filled out from reference TRBV5-6 and TRBJ2-7, the complete variable domain reads DAGVTQSPTHLIKTRGQQVTLRCSPKSGHDTVSWYQQALGQGPQFIFQYYEEEERQRGNFPDRFSGHQFPNYSSELNVNALLLGDSALYLCASSLVQGIDEQYFGPGTRLTVT.

V usage is TRBV19 and J usage is TRBJ1-5; TRBD1 aligns across 9 bases. Germline CDR1 is LNHDA and CDR2 is SQIVND (reference sequence). Unmatched junction bases numbered 18, after V lost 5 bases and J lost 1 base. This CDR3 is built from 20 residues. The CDR3 is CASSPFGDRVPKASNQPQHF. CDR3 nucleotides: TGTGCCAGTAGTCCCTTCGGGGACAGGGTTCCGAAGGCGAGCAATCAGCCCCAGCATTTT. The full variable domain, rest sourced from reference TRBV19 and TRBJ1-5, is DGGITQSPKYLFRKEGQNVTLSCEQNLNHDAMYWYRQDPGQGLRLIYYSQIVNDFQKGDIAEGYSVSREKKESFPLTVTSAQKNPTAFYLCASSPFGDRVPKASNQPQHFGDGTRLSIL.

The CDR3 protein is CAISDSGGEQYF. As DNA, the CDR3 is TGTGCCATCAGTGACTCAGGAGGCGAGCAGTACTTC. This chain connects TRBV10-3 to TRBJ2-7; a possible D gene is TRBD2 (5 bases). This CDR3 is built from 12 residues. V shed 3 bases and J shed 6 bases, with 9 bases lying between them. Germline V gives CDR1 ENHRY, CDR2 SYGVKD.

The chain has TRBV11-3 and TRBJ2-1, with D uncertain. This CDR3 contains 16 residues. Germline lookup yields CDR1 SGHNT and CDR2 YENEEA. Trimming took off 0 bases at V and 3 bases at J, with 12 bases between the two ends. This chain's CDR3 is CASSLDLGSSYNEQFF. DNA for the CDR3: TGTGCCAGCAGCTTAGATCTGGGATCTAGCTACAATGAGCAGTTCTTC. Variable domain in full (rest from reference TRBV11-3 and TRBJ2-1): EAGVVQSPRYKIIEKKQPVAFWCNPISGHNTLYWYLQNLGQGPELLIRYENEEAVDDSQLPKDRFSAERLKGVDSTLKIQPAELGDSAVYLCASSLDLGSSYNEQFFGPGTRLTVL.

The chain employs TRBV28 and TRBJ2-7; a possible D gene is TRBD1 (6 bases). CDR1 and CDR2 (germline): MDHEN, SYDVKM. This CDR3 has 15 amino acids. The ends were cut back, 6 bases at V and 5 bases at J, with 20 bases in the middle. The CDR3: CASRQQGTGIHEQYF. The DNA for the CDR3 is TGTGCCAGCAGACAACAGGGTACGGGGATCCACGAGCAGTACTTC. Full variable domain (outside the CDR3, taken from reference TRBV28 and TRBJ2-7): DVKVTQSSRYLVKRTGEKVFLECVQDMDHENMFWYRQDPGLGLRLIYFSYDVKMKEKGDIPEGYSVSREKKERFSLILESASTNQTSMYLCASRQQGTGIHEQYFGPGTRLTVT.

This chain joins TRBV18 and TRBJ1-2; D perhaps matches TRBD1 (5 bases). This CDR3 region has 16 residues. The germline V gene encodes CDR1 KGHSH and CDR2 LQKENI. Trimming stripped 4 bases from V and 8 bases from J, with 23 bases between. The CDR3, as DNA: TGTGCCAGCTCACTACCCCCCCAGGCCTTCGGGGACGGCTACACCTTC. Amino acid sequence: CASSLPPQAFGDGYTF.

In regard to this clone: The junction shows a germline mismatch at one end, possibly a read error. V is TRBV19 and J is TRBJ2-7, with D maybe TRBD1 (6 bases). The CDR3 extends over 13 amino acids. The V gene's germline CDR1 is LNHDA and CDR2 SQIVND (reference sequence). CDR3 in amino acids: CASSPLDRNELYF. CDR3 DNA sequence: TGTGCCAGTAGTCCCCTAGACAGGAACGAGCTGTACTTC.

The chain links TRBV11-3 to TRBJ2-3, with 14 bases fitting TRBD2. V was clipped by 6 bases and J by 0 bases; unmatched bases: 5. CDR1 and CDR2 (germline): SGHNT, YENEEA. This CDR3 has 17 amino acids. CDR3 loop: CASSSRLAGGSTDTQYF. DNA of the CDR3: TGTGCCAGCAGTTCGCGACTAGCGGGAGGGAGCACAGATACGCAGTATTTT.

Concerning this clone itself: Within the sample, other DNA sequences also encode this same CDR3. CDR3 sequence reads: CASSLSQGPYEQYF. CDR3 sequence (DNA): TGCGCCAGCAGCTTGAGTCAGGGTCCCTACGAGCAGTACTTC. The chain combines TRBV5-1 with TRBJ2-7, with D possibly TRBD1 on 5 matching bases. The CDR3 runs 14 residues. The V end was cut by 1 base, the J end by 2 bases, with 10 bases between. Germline V gene sequence: CDR1 SGHRS, CDR2 YFSETQ.

This chain joins TRBV12-5 and TRBJ1-2, with a weak D call TRBD1 (6 bases). Deletions cut 1 base from V and 13 bases from J, with 22 bases between. There are 15 residues in the CDR3. Germline V CDR1 and CDR2: LGHNT, FRNRAP. CDR3: CASGLEDPRDTFCTF. The DNA of the CDR3 is TGTGCTAGTGGTTTGGAAGACCCCCGGGACACCTTTTGCACCTTC.

This sequence joins TRBV5-4 and TRBJ2-5; 11 nucleotides match TRBD2. CDR1 and CDR2 (germline): SGHNT, YYREEE (reference sequence). This CDR3 has 14 residues. J was trimmed by 4 bases and V by 2 bases; bases with no gene match: 1. CDR3 in amino acids: CASSFSGRGETQYF. Written as DNA, the CDR3 is TGTGCCAGCAGCTTTAGCGGGAGGGGAGAGACCCAGTACTTC. Looking up the rest from reference TRBV5-4 and TRBJ2-5 gives the full variable domain: ETGVTQSPTHLIKTRGQQVTLRCSSQSGHNTVSWYQQALGQGPQFIFQYYREEENGRGNFPPRFSGLQFPNYSSELNVNALELDDSALYLCASSFSGRGETQYFGPGTRLLVL.

The chain employs TRBV30 and TRBJ1-1; D may be TRBD1 (5 bases). The ends were cut back, 1 base at V and 5 bases at J, with 14 bases in the middle. The CDR3 totals 14 residues. CDR1 is GTSNPN, CDR2 SVGIG, per germline (reference sequence). The CDR3 nucleotides read TGTGCCTGGAGTGCGGGACTGGAGATGACTGAAGCTTTCTTT. Translating it yields CAWSAGLEMTEAFF.

The chain couples TRBV29-1 to TRBJ2-1; D could derive from TRBD1 or TRBD2 (5 bases each). The CDR3 totals 14 residues. Germline V gives CDR1 SQVTM, CDR2 ANQGSEA. V dropped 6 bases and J dropped 5 bases, with 17 bases sitting between them. The CDR3 reads CSVSTGTSNNEQFF. The CDR3 region has the DNA TGCAGCGTGTCCACCGGGACCTCAAACAATGAGCAGTTCTTC.

This CDR3 is CASSPGRLGSGTQYF. CDR3 DNA: TGTGCCAGCAGCCCCGGGAGGTTGGGTTCGGGGACCCAGTACTTC. This rearrangement joins TRBV7-6 to TRBJ2-5, with 7 bases that match TRBD2. This CDR3 spans 15 amino acids. V shed 5 bases, J shed 7 bases, and the junction held 13 bases outside the gene matches. Germline assignment: CDR1 SGHVS and CDR2 FNYEAQ.

J is TRBJ1-5 and V is TRBV7-8; D is unresolved. The CDR3 contains 17 residues. Trimming took 2 bases from V and 1 from J, leaving 15 bases between them. Germline V gene data show CDR1 as SGHVS and CDR2 as FQNEAQ. The CDR3 DNA follows: TGTGCCAGCAGCTTATATTGGGGAGAGTGGAGCAATCAGCCCCAGCATTTT. It yields the protein CASSLYWGEWSNQPQHF.

The V and J genes are TRBV7-2 and TRBJ1-1; the D gene is possibly TRBD1 (5 bases). V was trimmed by 7 bases and J by 0 bases, leaving 15 bases between them. Germline CDR1 and CDR2: SGHTA and FQGNSA. There are 15 residues in the CDR3. The CDR3 nucleotides read TGTGCCAGCAAGTCGGGACTAAACATGAACACTGAAGCTTTCTTT. It translates to CASKSGLNMNTEAFF. Filled out from reference TRBV7-2 and TRBJ1-1, the complete variable domain reads GAGVSQSPSNKVTEKGKDVELRCDPISGHTALYWYRQSLGQGLEFLIYFQGNSAPDKSGLPSDRFSAERTGGSVSTLTIQRTQQEDSAVYLCASKSGLNMNTEAFFGQGTRLTVV.

The rearrangement joins TRBV5-6 to TRBJ1-1; 7 nucleotides line up with TRBD1. The CDR3 loop spans 14 amino acids. The germline CDR1 and CDR2 sequences are SGHDT and YYEEEE. Trimming at V came to 5 bases and at J to 4 bases, leaving 8 bases not matched to a gene. The CDR3: CASRSGTALTEAFF. The CDR3 DNA reads TGTGCCAGCAGGTCCGGGACAGCCCTCACTGAAGCTTTCTTT.

V gene TRBV30 combines with J gene TRBJ1-2; D gene unclear. CDR3 length equals 12 residues. CDR1 and CDR2 (germline): GTSNPN, SVGIG (reference sequence). Between the trimmed V and J ends, which lost 0 bases and 6 bases, there was a span of 8 bases. The CDR3 nucleotides are TGTGCCTGGAGTGTCCCGAGGAATGGCTACACCTTC. Its protein is CAWSVPRNGYTF.